A single sample is the source of the 13 T cell receptor beta chains below, sequenced in a study of radiotherapy plus CTLA-4 blockade in lung cancer. The assay was immunoSEQ multiplex PCR, and TCRdb's table has in-frame clones only and misses some. The sample contains 15,000 or so clones, under 75% of which appear only once. The material was peripheral blood, obtained from a patient treated with radiotherapy plus ipilimumab. The receptor set was obtained from a human donor with non-small cell lung cancer whose response to radiotherapy plus ipilimumab could not be evaluated.

The chain is built from TRBV6-1 and TRBJ1-1; 9 nucleotides line up with TRBD1. V was pared by 3 bases and J by 0 bases, with 8 bases of the junction left unmatched. The CDR3 extends over 17 amino acids. In germline, CDR1 is MNHNS, CDR2 SASEGT. The CDR3 DNA sequence: TGTGCCAGCAGTGATTACGGGGACAGGGCTTTGAACACTGAAGCTTTCTTT. This codes for CASSDYGDRALNTEAFF.

In its sample, this clone was seen a few times. V usage is TRBV19 and J usage is TRBJ1-5; D perhaps matches TRBD1 (5 bases). Looked up from germline, CDR1 is LNHDA and CDR2 is SQIVND (reference sequence). This CDR3 has 13 residues. V dropped 5 bases and J dropped 5 bases, with 10 bases sitting between them. The chain's CDR3 is CASSLSGDQPQHF. The CDR3 coding sequence is TGTGCCAGTAGTTTGTCGGGGGATCAGCCCCAGCATTTT.

The chain is built from TRBV2 and TRBJ1-5; 7 bases fit TRBD1. The V gene's germline CDR1 is SNHLY and CDR2 FYNNEI. This CDR3 comprises 14 residues. The V and J ends lost 3 bases and 6 bases, in that order; junction bases with no gene match: 5. Here the CDR3 reads CASSDETGSQPQHF. The CDR3 nucleotides read TGTGCCAGCAGTGATGAGACAGGGAGTCAGCCCCAGCATTTT.

The CDR3 DNA reads as TGCGCCAGCAGCCAGCCGACTAGCAATCCCGGGGAGCTGTTTTTT. Its translation: CASSQPTSNPGELFF. This rearrangement joins TRBV5-1 to TRBJ2-2, with 7 nucleotides matching TRBD2. Germline V CDR1 and CDR2: SGHRS, YFSETQ. J gave up 6 bases and V 4 bases, and 9 bases lay outside the gene matches. This CDR3 comprises 15 residues. Combining the CDR3 with reference TRBV5-1 and TRBJ2-2 gives the whole variable domain KAGVTQTPRYLIKTRGQQVTLSCSPISGHRSVSWYQQTPGQGLQFLFEYFSETQRNKGNFPGRFSGRQFSNSRSEMNVSTLELGDSALYLCASSQPTSNPGELFFGEGSRLTVL.

This clone was recorded only once. V is TRBV5-1 and J is TRBJ2-7, with 10 bases lining up with TRBD1. The CDR3 length is 14 residues. Germline trimming cut 4 bases from V and 6 bases from J; bases unmatched to any gene: 7. Germline lookup yields CDR1 SGHRS and CDR2 YFSETQ. CDR3 in amino acids: CASSLGQGVGEQYV. CDR3 DNA: TGCGCCAGCAGCCTAGGACAGGGGGTAGGCGAGCAGTACGTC.

The chain links TRBV5-4 to TRBJ2-1, with 13 bases fitting TRBD2. The CDR3 totals 15 residues. Germline V CDR1 and CDR2: SGHNT, YYREEE (reference sequence). J lost 3 bases, V lost 5 bases, and 2 bases had no gene match. The chain's CDR3 is CASSTSGGGYNEQFF. The DNA for the CDR3 is TGTGCCAGCAGTACTAGCGGGGGGGGCTACAATGAGCAGTTCTTC.

This chain links TRBV10-3 with TRBJ2-3, with a possible D match to TRBD1 (5 bases). V lost 6 bases, J lost 4 bases, and 14 bases lay in between. Germline CDR1 ENHRY, CDR2 SYGVKD. The CDR3 covers 14 residues. CDR3 nucleotides: TGTGCCATCAGAAGACAGTCACGCCCAGATACGCAGTATTTT. Protein: CAIRRQSRPDTQYF.

The chain employs TRBV18 and TRBJ1-4; the match to TRBD1 covers 8 bases. The germline V gene encodes CDR1 KGHSH and CDR2 LQKENI. The CDR3 is 13 residues long. With 6 bases clipped from V and 5 bases from J, the junction kept 2 bases outside the gene matches. CDR3 nucleotide sequence: TGTGCCAGCTCGCGGGACAGGAATGAAAAACTGTTTTTT. It yields the protein CASSRDRNEKLFF.

This sequence joins TRBV19 and TRBJ2-3; 12 bases agree with TRBD2. The CDR3 runs 14 residues. The J segment lost 4 bases and the V segment lost 10 bases, leaving 6 bases of the junction unmatched. CDR1 LNHDA and CDR2 SQIVND come from the germline V gene (reference sequence). CDR3 nucleotides: TGTGCCACTCAGACTAGCGGGGGCGCAGATACGCAGTATTTT. As protein: CATQTSGGADTQYF.

The J gene is TRBJ2-2, the V gene TRBV5-1, with 7 bases identical to TRBD2. V shed 4 bases and J 0 bases; nucleotides not matched to a gene: 3. The V gene's germline CDR1 is SGHRS and CDR2 YFSETQ. This CDR3 has 15 residues. In nucleotides, the CDR3 is TGCGCCAGCAGCCCCGGGACTACGAACACCGGGGAGCTGTTTTTT. Amino acids: CASSPGTTNTGELFF.

The rearrangement uses TRBV28 and TRBJ2-1; possibly TRBD2 for D (7 bases). The germline CDR1 and CDR2 sequences are MDHEN and SYDVKM. The CDR3 runs to 16 residues. V was trimmed by 10 bases and J by 5 bases, leaving 24 bases between them. CDR3 in amino acids: CATAGGGSLWDNEQFF. The CDR3 nucleotides read TGTGCCACCGCCGGCGGGGGCAGTCTGTGGGACAATGAGCAGTTCTTC.

The chain is built from TRBV5-1 and TRBJ1-2, with 8 bases matching TRBD1. In germline, CDR1 is SGHRS, CDR2 YFSETQ. The CDR3 extends over 13 amino acids. Trimming took 4 bases from V and 5 from J; bases not matched to a gene: 4. CDR3 coding DNA: TGCGCCAGCAGCGTTGGGACAGGTTATGGCTACACCTTC. This sequence encodes CASSVGTGYGYTF.

This clone was counted only a few times. The V gene is TRBV27, the J gene TRBJ2-3; TRBD1 aligns across 11 bases. Germline-derived CDR1 and CDR2 are MNHEY and SMNVEV (reference sequence). CDR3 length equals 15 residues. V lost 8 bases, J lost 4 bases, and 8 bases stayed unmatched. The CDR3 here is CASSRDRGTSDTQYF. For the CDR3, the DNA is TGTGCCAGCTCGAGGGACAGGGGGACTTCAGATACGCAGTATTTT.